This T cell receptor (beta chain) is from a study of blood T cell repertoires in COVID-19. This clone was observed a single time. The table came from immunoSEQ multiplex PCR; TCRdb's copy has only in-frame clones and leaves some out. The profile shows under 200,000 clones, approximately 86% of them singletons. The germline CDR1 and CDR2 sequences are MNHEY and SVGAGI. This CDR3 contains 14 residues. V lost 2 bases and J 5 bases, leaving 12 bases between the germline ends. The rearrangement joins TRBV6-5 to TRBJ1-2; the D gene is possibly TRBD1 (5 bases). Sequencing was carried out using peripheral blood. This TCR derives from a woman aged 55-70 years who had recovered from COVID-19. Here the CDR3 reads CASSYPGRTYGYTF. The CDR3 DNA is TGTGCCAGCAGTTACCCCGGACGGACATATGGCTACACCTTC.